This TCR beta chain originates from a study of T cell responses to AZD1222 COVID-19 vaccine. CDR1 and CDR2 from the germline V gene are MDHEN and SYDVKM. The CDR3 sequence is 15 residues long. Trimming took off 6 bases at V and 0 bases at J, with 13 bases between the two ends. TCRdb's table, derived via immunoSEQ multiplex PCR, lists solely in-frame clones and lacks some. The table includes about 120,000 clones, about 92% detected once. The V call is TRBV28, the J call TRBJ2-3, with D maybe TRBD1 (6 bases). The sequences come from peripheral blood, collected 28 days after the second AZD1222 dose. This receptor was taken from an adult who received the AZD1222 COVID-19 vaccine. In DNA form, the CDR3 reads TGTGCCAGCAGGTCACAGGGTCGGAGCACAGATACGCAGTATTTT. Amino acid sequence: CASRSQGRSTDTQYF.